Listed below are T cell receptor beta chains from one sample, sequenced in a study of cytomegalovirus exposure and HLA in healthy donors. Method: immunoSEQ multiplex PCR; TCRdb's copy keeps in-frame clones and lacks some. This table holds fewer than 250,000 clones, about four fifths found once. Sample: PBMCs. All receptors come from a woman aged 50 to 65 in good health and CMV-seropositive. Each CDR3 is given with its conserved first and last residue. Clone size, where shown, is once, few, many, or a class for clones that have expanded.

V	size	CDR3
TRBV16	.	CASSQSRSQGLYGFF
TRBV14	once	CASSHPGQGAYTQYF
TRBV27	once	CASRSIGTTSYEQYF
TRBV7-9	.	CASSSAIGGQRIYEQYF
TRBV5-4	.	CASSLRQGAEYNEQFF
TRBV7-8	.	CASSFHQGIEETQYF
TRBV5-1	once	CASSSGQGATVAPLHF
TRBV6-5	.	CASADSGIANYGYTF
TRBV5-1	.	CASADRTSTDTQYF
TRBV7-9	.	CASSLDRGRPDTQYF
TRBV7-9	.	CASSSGTLTRGYTF
TRBV5-1	.	CASSSVTGTGNSPLHF
TRBV6-4	once	CASSDSYRSSYNEQFF
TRBV4-3	few	CASSPSTSDTGELFF
TRBV5-1	few	CASSLGTGRNEQFF
TRBV11-3	.	CASSSGRITDTQYF
TRBV20-1	.	CREGQADGYTF
TRBV6-1	.	CASSEAGGETDTQYF
TRBV6-5	.	CASSRTGADTQYF
TRBV11-3	.	CASSLVRQAEAFF
TRBV28	.	CASGSEQYF
TRBV28	.	CASSFFGNRRHTGELFF
TRBV5-1	.	CASSLGTGSNNEQFF
TRBV11-2	.	CASSTGLADTQYF
TRBV5-1	once	CASSPGGGNEKLFF
TRBV4-1	few	CASSLGTGTYEQYF
TRBV2	.	CASRERDIRSYEQYF
TRBV18	.	CASSPGQNTGELFF
TRBV4-2	.	CASSQDASGTDTQYF
TRBV7-9	few	CASSITSASDEQFF
TRBV5-4	.	CASSTAVAEQFF
TRBV5-1	.	CASSLGGHRSGNTIYF